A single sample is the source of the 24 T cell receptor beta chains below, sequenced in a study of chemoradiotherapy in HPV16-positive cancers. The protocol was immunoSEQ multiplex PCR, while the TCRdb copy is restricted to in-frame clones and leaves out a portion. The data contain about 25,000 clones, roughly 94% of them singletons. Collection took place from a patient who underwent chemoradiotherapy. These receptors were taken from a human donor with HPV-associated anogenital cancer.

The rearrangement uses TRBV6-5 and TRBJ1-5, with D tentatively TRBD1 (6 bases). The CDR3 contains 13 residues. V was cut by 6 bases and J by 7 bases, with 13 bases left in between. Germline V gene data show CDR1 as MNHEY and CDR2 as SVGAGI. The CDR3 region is CASRRQAGQPQHF. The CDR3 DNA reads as TGTGCCAGCAGACGACAGGCAGGCCAGCCCCAGCATTTT.

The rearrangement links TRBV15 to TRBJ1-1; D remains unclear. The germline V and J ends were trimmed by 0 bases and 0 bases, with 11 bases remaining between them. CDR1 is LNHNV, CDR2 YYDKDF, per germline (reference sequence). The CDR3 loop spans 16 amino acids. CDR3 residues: CATSRDQALMNTEAFF. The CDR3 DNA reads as TGTGCCACCAGCAGAGATCAGGCCCTCATGAACACTGAAGCTTTCTTT.

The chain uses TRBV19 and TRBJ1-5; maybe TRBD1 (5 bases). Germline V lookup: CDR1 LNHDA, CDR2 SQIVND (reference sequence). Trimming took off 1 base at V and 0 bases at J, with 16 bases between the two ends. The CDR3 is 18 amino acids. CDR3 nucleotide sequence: TGTGCCAGTAGTATAGTTGCTAGGGGACCAAATAGCAATCAGCCCCAGCATTTT. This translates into CASSIVARGPNSNQPQHF.

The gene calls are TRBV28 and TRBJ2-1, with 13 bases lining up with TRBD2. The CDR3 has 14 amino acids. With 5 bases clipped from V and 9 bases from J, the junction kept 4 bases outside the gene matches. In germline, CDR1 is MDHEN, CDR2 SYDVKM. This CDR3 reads CASSPGLAGSEQFF. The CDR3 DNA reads TGTGCCAGCAGTCCGGGACTAGCGGGAAGTGAGCAGTTCTTC.

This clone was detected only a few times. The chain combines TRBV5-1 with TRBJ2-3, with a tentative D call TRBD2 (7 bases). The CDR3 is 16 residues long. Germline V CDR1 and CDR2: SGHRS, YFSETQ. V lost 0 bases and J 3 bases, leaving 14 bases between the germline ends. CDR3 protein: CASSLGGGGQTDTQYF. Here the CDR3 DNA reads TGCGCCAGCAGCTTGGGTGGGGGGGGCCAGACAGATACGCAGTATTTT.

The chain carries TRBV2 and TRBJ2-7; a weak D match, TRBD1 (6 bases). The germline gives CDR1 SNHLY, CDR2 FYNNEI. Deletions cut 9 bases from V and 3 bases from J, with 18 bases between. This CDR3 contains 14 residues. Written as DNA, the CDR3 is TGTGCCAGAAGTTTGGGACGACAGGTCTACGAGCAGTACTTC. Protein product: CARSLGRQVYEQYF. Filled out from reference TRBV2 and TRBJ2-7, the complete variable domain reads EPEVTQTPSHQVTQMGQEVILRCVPISNHLYFYWYRQILGQKVEFLVSFYNNEISEKSEIFDDQFSVERPDGSNFTLKIRSTKLEDSAMYFCARSLGRQVYEQYFGPGTRLTVT.

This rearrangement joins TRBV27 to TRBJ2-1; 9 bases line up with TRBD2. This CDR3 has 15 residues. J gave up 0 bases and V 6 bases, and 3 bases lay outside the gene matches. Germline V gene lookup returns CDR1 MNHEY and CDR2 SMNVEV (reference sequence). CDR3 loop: CASRVSGSSYNEQFF. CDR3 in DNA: TGTGCCAGCAGGGTTAGCGGGAGCTCCTACAATGAGCAGTTCTTC.

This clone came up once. In DNA form, the CDR3 reads TGTGCCAGCAGTTTACTGGGGCAGGGTAGAAAAGAGACCCAGTACTTC. Its protein is CASSLLGQGRKETQYF. V and J are TRBV28 and TRBJ2-5, with D perhaps matching TRBD1 (5 bases). The CDR3 extends over 16 amino acids. The V end was cut by 2 bases, the J end by 3 bases, with 16 bases between. Looked up from germline, CDR1 is MDHEN and CDR2 is SYDVKM.

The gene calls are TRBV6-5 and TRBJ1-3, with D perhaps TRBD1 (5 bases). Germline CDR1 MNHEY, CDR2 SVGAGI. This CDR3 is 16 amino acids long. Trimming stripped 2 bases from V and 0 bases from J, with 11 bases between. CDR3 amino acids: CASSYGVRASGNTIYF. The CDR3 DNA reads TGTGCCAGCAGTTACGGGGTCAGGGCCTCTGGAAACACCATATATTTT.

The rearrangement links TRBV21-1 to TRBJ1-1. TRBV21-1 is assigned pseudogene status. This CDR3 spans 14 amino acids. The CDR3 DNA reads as TGTGCCAGCAGCAAAGGGGCGGGGAACACTGAAGCTTTCTTT. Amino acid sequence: CASSKGAGNTEAFF.

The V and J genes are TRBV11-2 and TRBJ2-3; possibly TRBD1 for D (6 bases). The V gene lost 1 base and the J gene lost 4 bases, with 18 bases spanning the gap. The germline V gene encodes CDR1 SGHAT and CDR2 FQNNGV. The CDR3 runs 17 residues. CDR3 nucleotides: TGTGCCAGCAGCTTAGGACGTGGACGGGCAGGGGCAGATACGCAGTATTTT. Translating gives CASSLGRGRAGADTQYF.

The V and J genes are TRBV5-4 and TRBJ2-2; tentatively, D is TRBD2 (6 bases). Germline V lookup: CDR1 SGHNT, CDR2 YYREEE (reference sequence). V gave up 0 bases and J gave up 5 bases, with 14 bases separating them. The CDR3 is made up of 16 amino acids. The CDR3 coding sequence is TGTGCCAGCAGCTTGGCCGGGGGACCGGCAACCGGGGAGCTGTTTTTT. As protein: CASSLAGGPATGELFF.

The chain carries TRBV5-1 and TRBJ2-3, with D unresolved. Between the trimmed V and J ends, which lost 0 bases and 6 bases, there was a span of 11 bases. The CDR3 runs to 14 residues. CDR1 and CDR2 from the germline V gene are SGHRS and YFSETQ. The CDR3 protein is CASSLETLPDTQYF. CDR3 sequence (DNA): TGCGCCAGCAGCTTGGAAACCCTTCCCGATACGCAGTATTTT.

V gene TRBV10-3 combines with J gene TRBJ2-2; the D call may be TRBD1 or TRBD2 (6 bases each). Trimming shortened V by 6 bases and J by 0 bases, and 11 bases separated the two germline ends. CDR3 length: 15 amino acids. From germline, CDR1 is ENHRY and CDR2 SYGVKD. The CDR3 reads CAIRGAGPNTGELFF. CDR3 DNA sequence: TGTGCCATCAGGGGGGCGGGACCGAACACCGGGGAGCTGTTTTTT.

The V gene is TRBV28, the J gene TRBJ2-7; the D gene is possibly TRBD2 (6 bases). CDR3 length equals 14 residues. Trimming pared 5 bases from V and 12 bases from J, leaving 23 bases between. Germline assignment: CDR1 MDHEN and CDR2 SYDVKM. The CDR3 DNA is TGTGCCAGCAGTGTCGGACTACAGCCAAGGTGGTGGTACTTC. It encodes CASSVGLQPRWWYF.

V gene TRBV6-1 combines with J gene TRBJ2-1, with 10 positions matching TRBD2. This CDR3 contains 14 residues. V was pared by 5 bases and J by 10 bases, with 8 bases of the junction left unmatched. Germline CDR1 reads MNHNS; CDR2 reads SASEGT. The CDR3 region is CASSFLAGGGEQFF. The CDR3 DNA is TGTGCCAGCAGTTTTTTAGCGGGAGGTGGGGAGCAGTTCTTC.

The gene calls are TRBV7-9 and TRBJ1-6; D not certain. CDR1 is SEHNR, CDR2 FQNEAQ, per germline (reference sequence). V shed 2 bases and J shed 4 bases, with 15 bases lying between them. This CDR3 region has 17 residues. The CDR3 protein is CASSLKVPGSYNSPLHF. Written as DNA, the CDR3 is TGTGCCAGCAGCTTAAAGGTCCCGGGATCGTATAATTCACCCCTCCACTTT.

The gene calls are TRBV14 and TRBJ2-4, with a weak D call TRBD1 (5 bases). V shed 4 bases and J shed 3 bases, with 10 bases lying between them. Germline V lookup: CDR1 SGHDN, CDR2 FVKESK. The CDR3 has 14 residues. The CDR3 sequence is CASSPDSYKNIQYF. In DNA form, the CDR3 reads TGTGCCAGCAGCCCTGACAGCTACAAAAACATTCAGTACTTC.

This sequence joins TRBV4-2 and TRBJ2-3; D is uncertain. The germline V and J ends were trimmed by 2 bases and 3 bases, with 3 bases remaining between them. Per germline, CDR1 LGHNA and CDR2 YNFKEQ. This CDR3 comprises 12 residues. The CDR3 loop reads CASSQLTDTQYF. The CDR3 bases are TGTGCCAGCAGCCAATTGACAGATACGCAGTATTTT.

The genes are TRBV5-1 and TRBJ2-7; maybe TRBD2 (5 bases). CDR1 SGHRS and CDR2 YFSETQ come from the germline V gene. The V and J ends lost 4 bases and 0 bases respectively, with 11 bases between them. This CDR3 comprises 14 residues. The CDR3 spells CASSADGVSYEQYF. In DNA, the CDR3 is TGCGCCAGCAGCGCGGACGGGGTCTCCTACGAGCAGTACTTC.

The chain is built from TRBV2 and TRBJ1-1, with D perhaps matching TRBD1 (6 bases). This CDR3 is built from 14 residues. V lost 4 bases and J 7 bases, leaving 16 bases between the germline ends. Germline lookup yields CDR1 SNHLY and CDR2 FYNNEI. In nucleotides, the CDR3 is TGTGCCAGCAGTGTCCTTAGTACGACAGGTGAAGCTTTCTTT. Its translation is CASSVLSTTGEAFF.

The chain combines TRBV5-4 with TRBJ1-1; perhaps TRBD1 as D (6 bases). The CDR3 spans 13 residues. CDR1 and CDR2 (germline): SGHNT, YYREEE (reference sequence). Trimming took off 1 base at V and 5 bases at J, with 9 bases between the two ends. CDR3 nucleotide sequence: TGTGCCAGCAGCTTGACAGGGAAGACTGAAGCTTTCTTT. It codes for CASSLTGKTEAFF.

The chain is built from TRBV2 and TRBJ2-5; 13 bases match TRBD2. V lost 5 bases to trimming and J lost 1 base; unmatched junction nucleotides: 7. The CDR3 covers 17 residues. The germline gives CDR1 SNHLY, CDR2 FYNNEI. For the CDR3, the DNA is TGTGCCAGCAGTTCCGGGACTAGCGGGGATATCCAAGAGACCCAGTACTTC. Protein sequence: CASSSGTSGDIQETQYF.

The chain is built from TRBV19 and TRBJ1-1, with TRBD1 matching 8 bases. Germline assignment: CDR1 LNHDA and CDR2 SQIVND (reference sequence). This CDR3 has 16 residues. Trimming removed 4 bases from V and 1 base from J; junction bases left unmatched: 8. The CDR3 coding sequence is TGTGCCAGTAGTACAAAGACAGGGGCCCGGAACACTGAAGCTTTCTTT. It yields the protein CASSTKTGARNTEAFF.